One and the same sample provided the 8 T cell receptor beta chains below, sequenced in a study of T cell repertoires in cytomegalovirus infection. Each CDR3 protein is one row after TCRdb ran MiXCR on the reads. This sample has about 450,000 distinct CDR3 sequences, with approximately 33% found just once. The material sequenced was PBMCs. The receptors were gathered from a human donor in good health (CMV status not recorded). Some clones in this sample may be carry-over from other donors' samples.

As regards this clonotype: An end of the junction does not agree with germline; a read error may underlie this. V and J are TRBV5-3 and TRBJ1-1; 7 bases line up with TRBD1. TRBV5-3 is an ORF for which the function is uncertain. CDR3 length equals 15 residues. CDR3 amino acids: CASSLTGPLNTEAFF. DNA of the CDR3: TGTGCCAGCAGCTTGACAGGGCCCTTGAACACTGAAGCTTTCTTT.

V is TRBV7-3 and J is TRBJ1-1; D might be TRBD1 (6 bases). Germline V gives CDR1 SGHTA, CDR2 FQGTGA. This CDR3 is built from 17 residues. Trimming stripped 2 bases from V and 0 bases from J, with 16 bases between. CDR3 protein: CASSLGRGAGMNTEAFF. As DNA, the CDR3 is TGTGCCAGCAGCTTAGGCAGGGGCGCGGGAATGAACACTGAAGCTTTCTTT.

The chain recombines TRBV19 with TRBJ2-6, with 7 bases lining up with TRBD1. CDR3 length equals 15 residues. Germline loops: CDR1 LNHDA, CDR2 SQIVND (reference sequence). J was trimmed by 4 bases and V by 8 bases; bases with no gene match: 8. The CDR3 coding sequence is TGTGCCAGTGGACAGGTTCGAGCCGGGGCCAACGTCCTGACTTTC. It translates to CASGQVRAGANVLTF. Supplemented by reference TRBV19 and TRBJ2-6, the full variable domain reads DGGITQSPKYLFRKEGQNVTLSCEQNLNHDAMYWYRQDPGQGLRLIYYSQIVNDFQKGDIAEGYSVSREKKESFPLTVTSAQKNPTAFYLCASGQVRAGANVLTFGAGSRLTVL.

This clonotype was counted at least ten times. The chain carries TRBV7-2 and TRBJ1-2; D remains ambiguous. The germline V gene encodes CDR1 SGHTA and CDR2 FQGNSA. The CDR3 covers 15 residues. Trimming took 4 bases from V and 5 from J, leaving 17 bases between them. CDR3 sequence: CASSYGATAPYGYTF. For the CDR3, the DNA is TGTGCCAGCAGCTACGGAGCAACAGCACCATATGGCTACACCTTC.

About this clonotype: Since a much larger clone is just one base distant, this may be a read error. This rearrangement joins TRBV10-2 to TRBJ1-1; D ambiguous. CDR3 length: 16 amino acids. In germline, CDR1 is WSHSY, CDR2 SAAADI. V was cut by 5 bases and J by 3 bases, with 19 bases left in between. In DNA, the CDR3 is TGCGCCAGCAGTTGTGGGGTTATCCCCCCTTACACTGAAGCTTTCTTT. Encoded protein: CASSCGVIPPYTEAFF.

This rearrangement joins TRBV10-3 to TRBJ2-7; D might be TRBD2 (5 bases). Trimming stripped 8 bases from V and 0 bases from J, with 11 bases between. Germline V gene data show CDR1 as ENHRY and CDR2 as SYGVKD. The CDR3 is 13 residues long. The CDR3 here is CAIGLPSSYEQYF. The CDR3 DNA follows: TGTGCCATCGGACTGCCGAGCTCCTACGAGCAGTACTTC.

The genes are TRBV6-1 and TRBJ2-5; 8 nucleotides agree with TRBD2. The CDR3 loop spans 14 amino acids. V was clipped by 6 bases and J by 5 bases; unmatched bases: 8. Per the germline V gene, CDR1 is MNHNS and CDR2 is SASEGT. The CDR3 here is CASSPPSGGETQYF. The DNA of the CDR3 is TGTGCCAGCAGCCCACCATCGGGAGGGGAGACCCAGTACTTC.

This chain joins TRBV7-9 and TRBJ1-5; D is ambiguous. This CDR3 spans 14 amino acids. The V end was cut by 3 bases, the J end by 3 bases, with 9 bases between. The germline CDR1 and CDR2 sequences are SEHNR and FQNEAQ (reference sequence). CDR3 residues: CASSLDLDNQPQHF. In DNA, the CDR3 is TGTGCCAGCAGCTTGGACCTAGACAATCAGCCCCAGCATTTT.